The source of this T cell receptor beta chain is a study of molecular identifiers for immune sequencing clone quantification. TCRdb redid the calling of the PCR reads with MiXCR, one entry per CDR3 protein. The table records around 460,000 distinct CDR3 sequences, about a quarter of them present only once. This clonotype appeared many times. The receptor was isolated from a human donor in good health. Some libraries in this study had Jurkat cell RNA spiked in. The sample consisted of naive CD8+ T cells from blood, with Jurkat cell RNA spiked in. Stated subset: FACS-sorted CD8+CD4-CCR7+CD45RA+ naive T cells.

As DNA, the CDR3 is TGCGCCAGCAGCTTGGGGAACAATCCATACGAGCAGTACTTC. Encoded protein: CASSLGNNPYEQYF. The V call is TRBV5-1, the J call TRBJ2-7; D ambiguous. The CDR3 is 14 residues long. Per germline, CDR1 SGHRS and CDR2 YFSETQ. V was shortened by 0 bases and J by 4 bases, with 11 bases between the two germline ends.